Sequencing of this T cell receptor beta chain was carried out in a study of patients and donors after allogeneic stem cell transplantation. There are 10 residues in the CDR3. Germline lookup yields CDR1 MNHEY and CDR2 SVGEGT. Trimming removed 5 bases from V and 5 bases from J, with 1 base in between. This clonotype was detected many times. One entry per CDR3 protein, called by TCRdb with MiXCR from the RT-PCR reads. The sample holds 80,000 to 90,000 distinct CDR3 sequences, approximately 49% seen once. What was sequenced was blood, either unsorted or a sorted T cell fraction (not recorded which). This clonotype was sampled from a human donor who was either an allogeneic HSCT recipient or a stem cell or donor lymphocyte infusion donor (not recorded which). It is not recorded whose cells these are; they may come from a transplant donor. The chain is built from TRBV6-2 or TRBV6-3 and TRBJ2-1; unclear D gene. Written as DNA, the CDR3 is TGTGCCAGCAGTCACAATGAGCAGTTCTTC. It encodes CASSHNEQFF.